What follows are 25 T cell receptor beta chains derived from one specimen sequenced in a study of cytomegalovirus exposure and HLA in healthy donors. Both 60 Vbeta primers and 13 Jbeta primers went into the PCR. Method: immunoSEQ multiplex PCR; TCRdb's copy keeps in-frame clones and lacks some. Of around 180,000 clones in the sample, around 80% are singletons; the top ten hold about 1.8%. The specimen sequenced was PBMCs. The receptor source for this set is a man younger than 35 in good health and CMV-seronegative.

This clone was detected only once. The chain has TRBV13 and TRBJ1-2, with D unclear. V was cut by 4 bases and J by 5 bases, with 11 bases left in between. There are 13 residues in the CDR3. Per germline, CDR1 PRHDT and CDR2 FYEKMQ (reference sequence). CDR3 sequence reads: CASSSHPGYGYTF. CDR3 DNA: TGTGCCAGCAGCTCCCATCCGGGATATGGCTACACCTTC.

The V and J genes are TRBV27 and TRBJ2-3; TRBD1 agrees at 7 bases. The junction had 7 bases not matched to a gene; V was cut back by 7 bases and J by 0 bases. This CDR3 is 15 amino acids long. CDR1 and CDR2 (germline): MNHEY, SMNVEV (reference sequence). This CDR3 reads CASTNDRDSTDTQYF. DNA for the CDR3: TGTGCCAGCACTAATGACAGGGACAGCACAGATACGCAGTATTTT.

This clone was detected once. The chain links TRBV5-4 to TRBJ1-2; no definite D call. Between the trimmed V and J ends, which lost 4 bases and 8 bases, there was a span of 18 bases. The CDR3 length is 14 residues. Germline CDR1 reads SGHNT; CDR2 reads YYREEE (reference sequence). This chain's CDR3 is CASSDYLGVSGYTF. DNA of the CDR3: TGTGCCAGCAGCGACTACCTTGGCGTATCCGGCTACACCTTC.

DNA of the CDR3: TGTGCCAGCAGCTCCATAGATGGAAAACTGTTTTTT. It specifies CASSSIDGKLFF. The gene calls are TRBV7-9 and TRBJ1-4, with no clear D. The V end lost 4 bases, the J end lost 10 bases, and 10 bases lay between the germline ends. This CDR3 has 12 amino acids. Germline-derived CDR1 and CDR2 are SEHNR and FQNEAQ (reference sequence).

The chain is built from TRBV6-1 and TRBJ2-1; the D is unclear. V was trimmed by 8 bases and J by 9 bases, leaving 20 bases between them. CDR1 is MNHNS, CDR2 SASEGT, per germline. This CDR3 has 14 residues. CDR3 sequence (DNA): TGTGCCAGCCGCCAGGCCGTAGTTAACGCTGAGCAGTTCTTC. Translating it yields CASRQAVVNAEQFF.

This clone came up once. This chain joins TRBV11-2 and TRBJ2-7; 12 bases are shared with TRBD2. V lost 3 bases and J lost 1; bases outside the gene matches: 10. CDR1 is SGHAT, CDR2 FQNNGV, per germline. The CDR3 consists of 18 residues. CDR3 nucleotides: TGTGCCAGCAGCTTGACTAGCGGGGGAAGTTTGGGGTCCTACGAGCAGTACTTC. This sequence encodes CASSLTSGGSLGSYEQYF.

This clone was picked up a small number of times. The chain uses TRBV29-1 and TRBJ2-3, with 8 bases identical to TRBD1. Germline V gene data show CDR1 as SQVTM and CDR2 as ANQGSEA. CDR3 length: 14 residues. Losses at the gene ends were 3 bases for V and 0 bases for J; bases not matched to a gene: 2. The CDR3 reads CSVEGQVSTDTQYF. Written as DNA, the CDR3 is TGCAGCGTTGAGGGACAGGTTAGCACAGATACGCAGTATTTT.

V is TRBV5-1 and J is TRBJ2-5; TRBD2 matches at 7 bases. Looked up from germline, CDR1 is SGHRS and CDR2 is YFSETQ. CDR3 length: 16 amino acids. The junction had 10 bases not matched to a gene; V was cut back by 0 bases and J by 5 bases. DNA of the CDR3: TGCGCCAGCAGCTTGGGAGGGAGGGGTCCCGGTGAGACCCAGTACTTC. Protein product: CASSLGGRGPGETQYF.

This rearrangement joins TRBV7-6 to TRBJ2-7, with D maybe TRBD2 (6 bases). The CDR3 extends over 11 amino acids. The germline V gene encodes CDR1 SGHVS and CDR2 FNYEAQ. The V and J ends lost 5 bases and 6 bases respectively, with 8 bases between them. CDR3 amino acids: CASSNGGEQYF. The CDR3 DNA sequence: TGTGCCAGCAGCAACGGGGGCGAGCAGTACTTC.

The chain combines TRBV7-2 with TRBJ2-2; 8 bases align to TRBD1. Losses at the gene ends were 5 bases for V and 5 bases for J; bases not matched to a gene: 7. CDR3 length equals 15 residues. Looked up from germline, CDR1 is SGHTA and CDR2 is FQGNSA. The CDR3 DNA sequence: TGTGCCAGCAGCCCGAGACAGGGGCGGACCGGGGAGCTGTTTTTT. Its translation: CASSPRQGRTGELFF.

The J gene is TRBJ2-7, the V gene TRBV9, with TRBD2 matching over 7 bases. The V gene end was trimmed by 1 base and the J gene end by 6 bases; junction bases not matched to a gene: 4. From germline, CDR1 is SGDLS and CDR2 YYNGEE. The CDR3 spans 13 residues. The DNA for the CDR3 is TGTGCCAGCAGCGTAACGGGGGGTAGCGAGCAGTACTTC. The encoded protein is CASSVTGGSEQYF. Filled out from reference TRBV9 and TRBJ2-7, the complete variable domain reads DSGVTQTPKHLITATGQRVTLRCSPRSGDLSVYWYQQSLDQGLQFLIQYYNGEERAKGNILERFSAQQFPDLHSELNLSSLELGDSALYFCASSVTGGSEQYFGPGTRLTVT.

The CDR3 sequence is CASNSGLAVYNEQFF. CDR3 DNA: TGTGCCAGCAATTCAGGACTAGCGGTATACAATGAGCAGTTCTTC. V usage is TRBV28 and J usage is TRBJ2-1; 10 bases line up with TRBD2. The CDR3 sequence is 15 residues long. The ends lost 7 bases at V and 4 bases at J; junction bases unmatched: 7. The germline V gene encodes CDR1 MDHEN and CDR2 SYDVKM.

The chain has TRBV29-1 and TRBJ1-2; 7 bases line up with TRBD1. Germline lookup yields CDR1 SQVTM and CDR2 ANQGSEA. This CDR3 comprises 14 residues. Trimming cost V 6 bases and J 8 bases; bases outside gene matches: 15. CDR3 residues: CSVLLTGAQVGYTF. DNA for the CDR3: TGCAGCGTCCTCCTAACAGGGGCTCAAGTCGGCTACACCTTC.

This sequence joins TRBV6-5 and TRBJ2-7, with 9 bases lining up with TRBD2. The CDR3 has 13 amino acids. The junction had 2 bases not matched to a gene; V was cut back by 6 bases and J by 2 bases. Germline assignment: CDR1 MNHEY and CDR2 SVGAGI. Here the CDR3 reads CASRASGTYEQYF. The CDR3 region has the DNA TGTGCCAGCAGGGCTAGCGGGACCTACGAGCAGTACTTC.

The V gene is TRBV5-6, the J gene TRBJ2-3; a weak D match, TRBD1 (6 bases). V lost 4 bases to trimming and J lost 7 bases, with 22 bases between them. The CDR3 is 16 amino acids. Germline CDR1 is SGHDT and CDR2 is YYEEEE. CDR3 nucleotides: TGTGCCAGCAGCCGGCCCGGACAGCTTATTTCTAATACGCAGTATTTT. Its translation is CASSRPGQLISNTQYF.

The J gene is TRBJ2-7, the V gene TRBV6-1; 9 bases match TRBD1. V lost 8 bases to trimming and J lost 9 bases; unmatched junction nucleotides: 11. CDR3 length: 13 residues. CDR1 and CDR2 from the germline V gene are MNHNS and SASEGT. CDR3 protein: CASGGTGSSVQYF. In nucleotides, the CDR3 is TGTGCCAGCGGAGGGACAGGGTCATCGGTGCAGTACTTC.

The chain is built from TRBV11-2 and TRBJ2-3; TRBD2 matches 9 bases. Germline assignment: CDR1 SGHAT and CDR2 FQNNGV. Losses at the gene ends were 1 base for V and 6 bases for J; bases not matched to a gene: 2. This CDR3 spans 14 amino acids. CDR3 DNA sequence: TGTGCCAGCAGCTTAGGGACTAGCGCGGATACGCAGTATTTT. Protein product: CASSLGTSADTQYF. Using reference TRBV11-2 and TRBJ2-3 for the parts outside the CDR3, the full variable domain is EAGVAQSPRYKIIEKRQSVAFWCNPISGHATLYWYQQILGQGPKLLIQFQNNGVVDDSQLPKDRFSAERLKGVDSTLKIQPAKLEDSAVYLCASSLGTSADTQYFGPGTRLTVL.

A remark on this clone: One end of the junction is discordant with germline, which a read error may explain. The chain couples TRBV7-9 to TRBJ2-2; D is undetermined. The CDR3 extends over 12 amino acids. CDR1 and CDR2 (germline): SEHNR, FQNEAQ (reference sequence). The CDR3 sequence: CSSSFYAGELFF. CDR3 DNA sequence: TGTTCCAGCAGCTTCTACGCCGGGGAGCTGTTTTTT.

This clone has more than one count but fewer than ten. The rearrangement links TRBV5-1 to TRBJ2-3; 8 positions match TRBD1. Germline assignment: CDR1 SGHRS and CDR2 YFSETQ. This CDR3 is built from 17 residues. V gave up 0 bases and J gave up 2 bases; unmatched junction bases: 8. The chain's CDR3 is CASSLGSGTGTTDTQYF. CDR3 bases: TGCGCCAGCAGCTTGGGCTCCGGGACAGGCACCACAGATACGCAGTATTTT. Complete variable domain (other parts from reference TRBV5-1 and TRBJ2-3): KAGVTQTPRYLIKTRGQQVTLSCSPISGHRSVSWYQQTPGQGLQFLFEYFSETQRNKGNFPGRFSGRQFSNSRSEMNVSTLELGDSALYLCASSLGSGTGTTDTQYFGPGTRLTVL.

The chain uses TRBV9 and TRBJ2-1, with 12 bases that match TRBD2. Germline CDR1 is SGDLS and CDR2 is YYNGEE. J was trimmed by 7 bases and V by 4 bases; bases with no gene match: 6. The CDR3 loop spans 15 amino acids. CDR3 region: CASSRLAGGLNEQFF. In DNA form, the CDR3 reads TGTGCCAGCAGCCGGCTAGCGGGGGGGCTTAATGAGCAGTTCTTC.

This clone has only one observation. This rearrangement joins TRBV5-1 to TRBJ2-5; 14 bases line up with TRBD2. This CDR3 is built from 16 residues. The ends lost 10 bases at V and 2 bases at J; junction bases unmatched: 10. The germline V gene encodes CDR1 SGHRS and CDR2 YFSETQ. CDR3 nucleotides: TGCGCCTCCGGGACTAGCGGGAGACCTACGCAAGAGACCCAGTACTTC. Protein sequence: CASGTSGRPTQETQYF.

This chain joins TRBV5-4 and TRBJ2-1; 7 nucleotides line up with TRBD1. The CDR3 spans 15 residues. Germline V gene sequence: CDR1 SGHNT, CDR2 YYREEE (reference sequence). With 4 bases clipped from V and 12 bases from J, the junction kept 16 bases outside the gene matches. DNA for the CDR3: TGTGCCAGCAGCGAGGACGGGACAGAGGGGGACGGGCAGTTCTTC. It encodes CASSEDGTEGDGQFF.

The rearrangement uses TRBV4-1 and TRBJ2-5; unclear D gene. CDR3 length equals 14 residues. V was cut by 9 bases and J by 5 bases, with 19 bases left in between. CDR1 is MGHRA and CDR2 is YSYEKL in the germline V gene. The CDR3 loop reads CASKRVRKLETQYF. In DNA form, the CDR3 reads TGCGCCAGTAAACGGGTCCGAAAACTGGAGACCCAGTACTTC.

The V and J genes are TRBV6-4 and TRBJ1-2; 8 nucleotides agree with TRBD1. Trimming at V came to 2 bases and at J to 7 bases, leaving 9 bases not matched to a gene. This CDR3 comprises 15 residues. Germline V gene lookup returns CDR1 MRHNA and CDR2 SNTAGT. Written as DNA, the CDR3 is TGTGCCAGCAGTGACACCCCACAGGGGGTAACTGGCTACACCTTC. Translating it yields CASSDTPQGVTGYTF.

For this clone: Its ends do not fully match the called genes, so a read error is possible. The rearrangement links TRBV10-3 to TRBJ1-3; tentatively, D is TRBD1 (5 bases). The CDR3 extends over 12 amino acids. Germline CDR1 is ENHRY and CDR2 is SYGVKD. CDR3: CAIRDTGNTIYF. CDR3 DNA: TGTGCCATCAGGGACACTGGTAACACCATATATTTT.